Sequencing of this T cell receptor beta chain was carried out in a study of T cell responses to AZD1222 COVID-19 vaccine. Study outcomes and limitations: At 160-218 and 743-854, vaccine-associated CD4 TCRs were dominant, and they spanned spike.

In regard to this clone: Its cognate antigen is unknown.

TCRdb's table, derived via immunoSEQ multiplex PCR, lists solely in-frame clones and lacks some. The sample lists approximately 150,000 clones, approximately 88% occurring once. The TCR was taken from an adult in good health. Specimen: peripheral blood, collected on day 0 of AZD1222 vaccination.

This CDR3 reads CASSLLRNDNEQFF. As DNA, the CDR3 is TGTGCCAGCAGCTTACTACGAAATGACAATGAGCAGTTCTTC. V gene TRBV11-2 combines with J gene TRBJ2-1; D is ambiguous. The CDR3 runs 14 residues. The ends were cut back, 2 bases at V and 5 bases at J, with 10 bases in the middle. Germline-derived CDR1 and CDR2 are SGHAT and FQNNGV.